The entry below describes one T cell receptor (beta chain). These data come from a study of cytomegalovirus exposure and HLA in healthy donors. The CDR3 has 14 amino acids. Per germline, CDR1 SGHRS and CDR2 YFSETQ. Trimming left V 4 bases short and J 5 bases short, with 15 bases between. Assay: immunoSEQ multiplex PCR; the TCRdb copy retains only in-frame clones and omits some. The sample carries approximately 100,000 clones, around nine tenths recorded once. The specimen sequenced was PBMCs. The chain has TRBV5-1 and TRBJ1-2; a possible D gene is TRBD1 (5 bases). This sequence originates from a woman younger than 30 in good health and CMV-seronegative. The CDR3 sequence: CASSLGGTQYGYTF. As DNA, the CDR3 is TGCGCCAGCAGCCTTGGTGGGACTCAATATGGCTACACCTTC.